Given below is one T cell receptor beta chain in context. This clonotype was found a few times. Its antigen has not been determined. The input lacks base qualities; no much larger clone sits a single base away. The data were obtained in a study of T cell repertoires in aging, cancer and after chemotherapy (dated by TCRdb to 2018 to 2020). A note on the overall study: Donors spanned six age groups from 30 or younger to 70 or older, with at least three individuals per group. In the solid tumor group, the paired samples taken before and after chemotherapy came from patients with brain tumors (glioblastoma) who were receiving therapy based on temozolomide. The complete dataset included 8 million to 9.5 million TCR reads. To examine immunoaging and T cell reconstitution after chemotherapy, the study profiled TCR beta repertoires in peripheral blood from healthy donors and cancer patients. The cohort comprised 200 to 250 cancer patients, 94 with hematological and roughly 120 with solid cancers, plus 95 healthy donors as a reference group. Overall study results and their limits: In both cancer cohorts, median generation probability rose over the chemotherapy interval, which suggests that the repertoire was reconstituted through rebound thymic output. Untreated patients with hematological or solid cancers showed significantly lower blood TCR diversity and higher clonality than age-matched healthy donors. According to the authors, the repertoire data do not permit conclusions about immunological memory after chemotherapy. Declining TCR diversity with age in healthy donors was mainly explained by loss of richness; in cancer patients, loss of evenness also contributed.

The germline V gene supplies CDR1 SGHTA and CDR2 FQGNSA. Trimming costs V 8 bases and J 0 bases, and their ends lie 34 bases apart. Counted from cysteine to phenylalanine, this CDR3 has 22 amino acids. Only the CDR3 DNA stays, 66 bases, in frame from base 1. Using a mixed TRB-A/B primer pool, multiplex touch-down PCR amplified rearranged TRB sequences covering the V, D and J segments. Illumina adapters and sample indices were attached to the amplicons through two consecutive PCR reactions run with Phusion HS II polymerase. Amplicons were gel-purified using the NucleoSpin Gel and PCR Clean-up kit and were subsequently checked with Qubit and an Agilent 2100 Bioanalyzer. Libraries were sequenced on an Illumina MiSeq using 600-cycle, single-indexed, paired-end runs. The study's processing was this. Processing of the TRB sequences was carried out with MiXCR versions 2.12 and 3.0.5. A clone was defined as each unique CDR3 nucleotide sequence, and only productive sequences supported by at least two reads were kept. The repertoire metrics were Shannon diversity, evenness, clonality (calculated as one minus evenness), and diversity profiles parameterized by alpha from 0 to 5. The IGoR algorithm was used to calculate generation probabilities for clones in the paired samples taken before and after chemotherapy. TCRdb cleaned the public reads at Q25 with fastp, built clones with MiXCR and kept in-frame beta chains. Here each entry gathers all rows of one CDR3 protein and keeps the most common genes and DNA. None of the V and J calls come from the authors' own analysis; TCRdb made them. This sample has several thousand distinct CDR3 sequences in its table, and 53% of those were observed once. About 1.8% of the sample lies in the top ten.

TCR beta rearrangements were amplified from genomic DNA isolated from peripheral blood, not from sorted cells or RNA. The sequence is built from TRBV7-2 and TRBJ2-2, with the D segment identity uncertain. The source of this sequence is a human donor with a solid tumor. The specimen sequenced was blood. This receptor has the CDR3 CASEPLGESPHSLWANTGELFF. In nucleotides, the sequence is TGTGCCAGCGAGCCCCTTGGTGAATCCCCTCACAGTCTTTGGGCGAACACCGGGGAGCTGTTTTTT. Joined to the reference TRBV7-2 and TRBJ2-2 proteins, this CDR3 gives the full variable domain: GAGVSQSPSNKVTEKGKDVELRCDPISGHTALYWYRQSLGQGLEFLIYFQGNSAPDKSGLPSDRFSAERTGGSVSTLTIQRTQQEDSAVYLCASEPLGESPHSLWANTGELFFGEGSRLTVL.